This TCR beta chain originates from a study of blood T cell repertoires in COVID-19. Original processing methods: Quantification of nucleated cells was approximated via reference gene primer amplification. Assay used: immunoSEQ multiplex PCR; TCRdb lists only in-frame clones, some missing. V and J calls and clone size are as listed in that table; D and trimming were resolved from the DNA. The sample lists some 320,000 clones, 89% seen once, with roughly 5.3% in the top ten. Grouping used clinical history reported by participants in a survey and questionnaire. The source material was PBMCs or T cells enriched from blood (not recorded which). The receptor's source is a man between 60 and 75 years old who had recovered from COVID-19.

The CDR3 coding sequence is TGTGCCAGTAGTAAACGATCGGGCACCGGGGAGCTGTTTTTT. Residues: CASSKRSGTGELFF. The chain uses TRBV19 and TRBJ2-2, with D unresolved. Germline V gene sequence: CDR1 LNHDA, CDR2 SQIVND (reference sequence). This CDR3 comprises 14 residues. Trimming shortened V by 4 bases and J by 4 bases, and 10 bases separated the two germline ends.